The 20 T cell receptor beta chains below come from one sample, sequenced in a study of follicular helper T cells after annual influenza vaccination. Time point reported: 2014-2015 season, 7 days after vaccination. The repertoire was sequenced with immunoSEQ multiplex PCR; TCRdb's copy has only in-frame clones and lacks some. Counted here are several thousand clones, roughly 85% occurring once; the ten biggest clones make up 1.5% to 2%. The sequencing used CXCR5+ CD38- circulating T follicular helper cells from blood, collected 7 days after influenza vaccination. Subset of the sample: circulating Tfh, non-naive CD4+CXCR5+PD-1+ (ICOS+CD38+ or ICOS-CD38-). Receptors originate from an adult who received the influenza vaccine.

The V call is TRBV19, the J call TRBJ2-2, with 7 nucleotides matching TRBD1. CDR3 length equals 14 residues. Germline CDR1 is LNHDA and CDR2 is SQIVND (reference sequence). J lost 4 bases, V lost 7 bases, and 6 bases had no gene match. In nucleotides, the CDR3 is TGTGCCAGTATGAACAGGGGTGGCACCGGGGAGCTGTTTTTT. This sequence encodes CASMNRGGTGELFF.

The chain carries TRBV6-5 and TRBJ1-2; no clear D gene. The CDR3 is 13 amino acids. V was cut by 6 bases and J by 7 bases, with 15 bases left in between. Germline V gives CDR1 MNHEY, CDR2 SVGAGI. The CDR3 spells CASSSRGISGYTF. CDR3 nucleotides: TGTGCCAGCAGCTCCAGAGGCATAAGTGGCTACACCTTC.

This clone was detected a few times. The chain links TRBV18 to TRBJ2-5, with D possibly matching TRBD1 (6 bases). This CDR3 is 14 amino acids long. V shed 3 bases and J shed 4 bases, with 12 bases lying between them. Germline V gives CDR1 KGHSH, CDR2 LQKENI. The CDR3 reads CASSPGAGGETQYF. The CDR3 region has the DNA TGTGCCAGCTCACCGGGGGCTGGCGGAGAGACCCAGTACTTC.

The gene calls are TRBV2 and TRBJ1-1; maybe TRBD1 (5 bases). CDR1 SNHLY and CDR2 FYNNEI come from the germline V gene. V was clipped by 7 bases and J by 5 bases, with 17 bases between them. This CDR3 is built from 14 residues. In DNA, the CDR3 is TGTGCCAGCAAGCAGGGTCAGTTAAGGACTGAAGCTTTCTTT. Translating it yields CASKQGQLRTEAFF.

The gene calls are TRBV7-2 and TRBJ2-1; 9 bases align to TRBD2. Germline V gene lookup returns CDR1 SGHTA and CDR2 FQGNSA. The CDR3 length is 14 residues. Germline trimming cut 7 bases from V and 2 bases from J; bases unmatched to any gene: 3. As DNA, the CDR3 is TGTGCCAGCAACCTAGCGGGGACCTACAATGAGCAGTTCTTC. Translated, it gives CASNLAGTYNEQFF.

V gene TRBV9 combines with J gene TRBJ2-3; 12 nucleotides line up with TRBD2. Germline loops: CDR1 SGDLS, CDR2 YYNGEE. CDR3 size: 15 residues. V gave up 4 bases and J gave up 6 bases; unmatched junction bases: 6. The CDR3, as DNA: TGTGCCAGCAGCCAGACTAGCGGGGGCCGGGATACGCAGTATTTT. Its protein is CASSQTSGGRDTQYF.

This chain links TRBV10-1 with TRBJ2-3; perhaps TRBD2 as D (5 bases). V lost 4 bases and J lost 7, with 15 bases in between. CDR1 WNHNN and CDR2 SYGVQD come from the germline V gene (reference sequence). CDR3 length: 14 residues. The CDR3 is CASSGTAALNTQYF. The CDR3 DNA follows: TGCGCCAGCAGTGGGACTGCTGCCCTTAATACGCAGTATTTT.

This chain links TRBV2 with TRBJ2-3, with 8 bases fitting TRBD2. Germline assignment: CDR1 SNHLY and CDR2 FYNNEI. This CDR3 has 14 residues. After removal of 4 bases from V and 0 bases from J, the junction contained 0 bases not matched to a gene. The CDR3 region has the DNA TGTGCCAGCAGTGCTAGCGGGAGCACAGATACGCAGTATTTT. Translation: CASSASGSTDTQYF. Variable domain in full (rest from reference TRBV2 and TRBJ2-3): EPEVTQTPSHQVTQMGQEVILRCVPISNHLYFYWYRQILGQKVEFLVSFYNNEISEKSEIFDDQFSVERPDGSNFTLKIRSTKLEDSAMYFCASSASGSTDTQYFGPGTRLTVL.

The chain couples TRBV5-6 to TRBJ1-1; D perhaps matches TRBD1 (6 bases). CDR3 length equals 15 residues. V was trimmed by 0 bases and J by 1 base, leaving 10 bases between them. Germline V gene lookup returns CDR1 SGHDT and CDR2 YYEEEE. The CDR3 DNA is TGTGCCAGCAGCTTGGCCGACAGGACGAACACTGAAGCTTTCTTT. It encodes CASSLADRTNTEAFF.

CDR3 nucleotide sequence: TGCGCCAGCAGCTTGCTAGCGGGGATCACAGATACGCAGTATTTT. Translation: CASSLLAGITDTQYF. The chain links TRBV5-1 to TRBJ2-3, with 9 bases identical to TRBD2. The V gene's germline CDR1 is SGHRS and CDR2 YFSETQ. V lost 1 base to trimming and J lost 2 bases; unmatched junction nucleotides: 2. The CDR3 runs to 15 residues. The variable domain in full, with the rest retrieved from reference TRBV5-1 and TRBJ2-3, is KAGVTQTPRYLIKTRGQQVTLSCSPISGHRSVSWYQQTPGQGLQFLFEYFSETQRNKGNFPGRFSGRQFSNSRSEMNVSTLELGDSALYLCASSLLAGITDTQYFGPGTRLTVL.

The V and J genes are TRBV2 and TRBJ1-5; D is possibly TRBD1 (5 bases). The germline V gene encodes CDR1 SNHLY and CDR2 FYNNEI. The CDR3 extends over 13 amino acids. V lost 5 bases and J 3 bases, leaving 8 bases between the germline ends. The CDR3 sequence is CASSKGVNQPQHF. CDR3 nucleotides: TGTGCCAGCAGTAAAGGGGTCAATCAGCCCCAGCATTTT. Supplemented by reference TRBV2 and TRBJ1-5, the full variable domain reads EPEVTQTPSHQVTQMGQEVILRCVPISNHLYFYWYRQILGQKVEFLVSFYNNEISEKSEIFDDQFSVERPDGSNFTLKIRSTKLEDSAMYFCASSKGVNQPQHFGDGTRLSIL.

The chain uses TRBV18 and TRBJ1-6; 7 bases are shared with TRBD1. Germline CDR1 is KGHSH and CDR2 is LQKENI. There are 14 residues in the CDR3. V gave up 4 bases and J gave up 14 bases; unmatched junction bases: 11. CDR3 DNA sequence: TGTGCCAGCTCACTCGGGACAGCCGATCGAACCCTCCACTTT. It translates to CASSLGTADRTLHF.

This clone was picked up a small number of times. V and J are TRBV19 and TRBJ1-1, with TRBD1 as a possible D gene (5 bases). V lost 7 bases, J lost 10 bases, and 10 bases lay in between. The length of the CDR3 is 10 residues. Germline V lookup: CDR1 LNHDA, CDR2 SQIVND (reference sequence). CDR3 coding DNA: TGTGCCAGTAAAGGGACGGGAGCTTTCTTT. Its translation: CASKGTGAFF. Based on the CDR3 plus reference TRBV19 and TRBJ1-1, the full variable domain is DGGITQSPKYLFRKEGQNVTLSCEQNLNHDAMYWYRQDPGQGLRLIYYSQIVNDFQKGDIAEGYSVSREKKESFPLTVTSAQKNPTAFYLCASKGTGAFFGQGTRLTVV.

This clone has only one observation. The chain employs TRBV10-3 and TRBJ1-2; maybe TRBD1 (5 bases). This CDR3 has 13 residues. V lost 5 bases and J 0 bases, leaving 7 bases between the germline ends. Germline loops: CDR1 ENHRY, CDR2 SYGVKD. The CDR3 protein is CAISQGSNYGYTF. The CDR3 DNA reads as TGTGCCATCAGTCAGGGATCTAACTATGGCTACACCTTC.

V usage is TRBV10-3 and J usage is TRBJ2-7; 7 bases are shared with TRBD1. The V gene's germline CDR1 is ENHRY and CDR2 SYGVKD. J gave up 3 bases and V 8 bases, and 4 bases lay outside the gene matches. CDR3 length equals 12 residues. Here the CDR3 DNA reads TGTGCCATCTCGGGACAGAACTACGAGCAGTACTTC. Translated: CAISGQNYEQYF.

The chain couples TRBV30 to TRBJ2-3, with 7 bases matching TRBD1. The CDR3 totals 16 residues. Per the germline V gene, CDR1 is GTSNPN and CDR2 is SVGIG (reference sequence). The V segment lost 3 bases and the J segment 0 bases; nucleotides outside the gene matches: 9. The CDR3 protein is CAWRDRTGASTDTQYF. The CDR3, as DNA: TGTGCCTGGAGGGATCGAACAGGGGCAAGCACAGATACGCAGTATTTT.

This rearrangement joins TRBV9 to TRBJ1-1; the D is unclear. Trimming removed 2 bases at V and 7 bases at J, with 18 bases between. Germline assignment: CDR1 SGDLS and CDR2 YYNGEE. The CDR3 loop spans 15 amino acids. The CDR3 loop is CASSVGPDEGSEAFF. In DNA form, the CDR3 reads TGTGCCAGCAGCGTTGGCCCGGACGAAGGGAGTGAAGCTTTCTTT.

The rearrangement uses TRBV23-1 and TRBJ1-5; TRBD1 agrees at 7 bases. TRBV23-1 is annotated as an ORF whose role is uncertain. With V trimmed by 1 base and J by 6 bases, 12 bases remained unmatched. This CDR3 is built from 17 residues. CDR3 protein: CASSQCYADRTTQPQHF. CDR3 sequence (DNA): TGCGCCAGCAGTCAATGTTATGCGGACAGGACAACTCAGCCCCAGCATTTT.

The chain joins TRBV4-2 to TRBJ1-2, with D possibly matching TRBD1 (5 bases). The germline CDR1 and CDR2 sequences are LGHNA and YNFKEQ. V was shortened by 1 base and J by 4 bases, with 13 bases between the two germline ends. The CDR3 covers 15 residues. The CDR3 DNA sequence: TGTGCCAGCAGCCAAGGACAGCTAAACTCCTATGGCTACACCTTC. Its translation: CASSQGQLNSYGYTF.

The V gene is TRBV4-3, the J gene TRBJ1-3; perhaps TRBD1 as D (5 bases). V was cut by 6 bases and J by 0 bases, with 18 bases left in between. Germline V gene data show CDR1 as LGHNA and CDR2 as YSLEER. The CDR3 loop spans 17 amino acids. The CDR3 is CASRSEHRSNSGNTIYF. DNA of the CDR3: TGCGCCAGCAGGAGCGAACACAGGTCTAACTCTGGAAACACCATATATTTT.